The TCR beta chain described here comes from a study of shared clonotypes between healthy human individuals. Study background: Donors had three CD4 naive, three CD4 memory, two CD8 naive and one CD8 memory plate apiece. Study-wide points: Rarefaction revealed incomplete sorted-subset sequencing despite large depth.

This clone turned up a few times. Its cognate antigen is unknown. Sequenced by immunoSEQ multiplex PCR; TCRdb stores in-frame clones only, minus some. The repertoire holds roughly 640,000 clones, with roughly 70% as singletons. Germline assignment: CDR1 ENHRY and CDR2 SYGVKD. With 8 bases clipped from V and 3 bases from J, the junction kept 9 bases outside the gene matches. There are 15 residues in the CDR3. The sequenced sample consisted of memory CD4+ T cells sorted from blood. Subset described: CD45RA-negative fraction. This chain uses TRBV10-3 with TRBJ2-3, with 9 bases matching TRBD2. The sequence came from a woman in her twenties or thirties in good health. The CDR3 spells CAISSLAGLTDTQYF. The CDR3 DNA reads TGTGCCATCTCTAGTCTAGCGGGGCTAACAGATACGCAGTATTTT.